This T cell receptor (beta chain) comes out of a study of tumor-infiltrating lymphocytes in primary liver carcinoma. The wider study: The study included patients who were men and women aged 30 to 69 years. Findings and caveats of the study: Tumor region pairs shared more overlap than did tumor-adjacent and tumor-blood pairs. Tumor specimens were characterized by a significantly higher top-250-clone fraction than blood (p = 0.039).

Regarding this clonotype: Its target is not known. A read error may account for a junction end that differs from germline.

A constant-region primer primed TCR beta cDNA synthesis from 500 to 550 ng of total RNA. ARM-PCR was slightly modified, and three nested multiplex PCR rounds with it gave rise to the TCR beta libraries. In the first two PCR rounds, TRBV1-TRBV30 forward primers were paired with a C-beta reverse primer, and each round lasted roughly 10 cycles. A single record per CDR3 protein comes from TCRdb applying MiXCR to the multiplex PCR reads. Among about 330,000 distinct CDR3 sequences, less than 65% were seen once, and the ten largest hold approximately 5.9%. Extraction also yielded germline DNA, while blood RNA was obtained from unsorted whole blood. They drew 4 to 4.5 milliliters of peripheral blood before surgery. From germline, CDR1 is MNHEY and CDR2 SVGEGT. There are 17 residues in the CDR3.

The TCR was taken from a man aged 40-49 years with primary liver carcinoma and hepatitis B virus infection. The rearrangement joins TRBV6-2 or TRBV6-3 to TRBJ2-1, with a tentative D call TRBD2 (5 bases). The sequenced material came from peripheral blood. The DNA for the CDR3 is TGTGCCAGCAGTTACTGGGCCGGCAAGCCGGACGGGAATGAGCACTTCTTC. Residues: CASSYWAGKPDGNEHFF.